Each of the 21 T cell receptor beta chains below was sequenced from the same sample in a study of blood T cell repertoires in COVID-19. TCRdb's copy holds only in-frame clones and misses some; the assay was immunoSEQ multiplex PCR. The table lists 25,000 to 35,000 clones, approximately 92% of them singletons. Sequenced sample: peripheral blood. Receptor source: a human donor with acute or convalescent COVID-19. The donor label of this sample is uncertain.

The V and J genes are TRBV5-1 and TRBJ2-1; 11 positions match TRBD1. This CDR3 contains 14 residues. CDR1 and CDR2 from the germline V gene are SGHRS and YFSETQ. V dropped 4 bases and J dropped 8; count of bases not matched to a gene: 5. As DNA, the CDR3 is TGCGCCAGCAGCAGGGACAGGGGGGCGGATGAGCAGTTCTTC. Amino acids: CASSRDRGADEQFF.

The CDR3: CASSLVTRETQYF. CDR3 DNA: TGTGCCAGCAGCTTAGTGACTAGGGAGACCCAGTACTTC. The genes are TRBV7-2 and TRBJ2-5, with D perhaps matching TRBD2 (6 bases). The CDR3 covers 13 residues. From germline, CDR1 is SGHTA and CDR2 FQGNSA. V dropped 1 base and J dropped 5 bases, with 8 bases sitting between them. The variable domain in full, completed from reference TRBV7-2 and TRBJ2-5, reads GAGVSQSPSNKVTEKGKDVELRCDPISGHTALYWYRQSLGQGLEFLIYFQGNSAPDKSGLPSDRFSAERTGGSVSTLTIQRTQQEDSAVYLCASSLVTRETQYFGPGTRLLVL.

J is TRBJ2-4 and V is TRBV29-1; D may be TRBD1 (6 bases). This CDR3 has 13 residues. Germline CDR1 and CDR2: SQVTM and ANQGSEA. Trimming left V 6 bases short and J 5 bases short, with 14 bases between. CDR3 in DNA: TGCAGCGTCGACCGGGACATCCAAAACATTCAGTACTTC. Amino acids: CSVDRDIQNIQYF.

The V and J genes are TRBV18 and TRBJ1-2; 8 nucleotides align to TRBD1. J was trimmed by 4 bases and V by 3 bases; bases with no gene match: 10. Germline V gene sequence: CDR1 KGHSH, CDR2 LQKENI. The CDR3 length is 16 residues. The CDR3 sequence: CASSPPGGQGTYGYTF. CDR3 in DNA: TGTGCCAGCTCACCCCCTGGTGGACAGGGTACCTATGGCTACACCTTC.

The chain employs TRBV6-1 and TRBJ1-5; 8 bases match TRBD1. The J segment lost 6 bases and the V segment lost 3 bases, leaving 10 bases of the junction unmatched. There are 16 residues in the CDR3. Germline assignment: CDR1 MNHNS and CDR2 SASEGT. The DNA of the CDR3 is TGTGCCAGCAGTGAGCCGAGGGCAGGGGGCCTTCAGCCCCAGCATTTT. Residues: CASSEPRAGGLQPQHF.

The CDR3, as DNA: TGTGCCAGCAGCCACCGGCCAGGGGGTGAGACCCAGTACTTC. Translating it yields CASSHRPGGETQYF. The chain employs TRBV6-5 and TRBJ2-5; TRBD1 matches 7 bases. This CDR3 has 14 amino acids. Germline CDR1 reads MNHEY; CDR2 reads SVGAGI. J gave up 5 bases and V 6 bases, and 9 bases lay outside the gene matches.

The chain couples TRBV7-6 to TRBJ2-3; TRBD1 is a possible D gene (5 bases). The germline CDR1 and CDR2 sequences are SGHVS and FNYEAQ. Trimming took 3 bases from V and 7 from J, leaving 11 bases between them. This CDR3 is 13 amino acids long. CDR3: CASSFADSYTQYF. The CDR3, as DNA: TGTGCCAGCAGCTTCGCCGACAGTTATACGCAGTATTTT. The variable domain in full, with the rest retrieved from reference TRBV7-6 and TRBJ2-3, is GAGVSQSPRYKVTKRGQDVALRCDPISGHVSLYWYRQALGQGPEFLTYFNYEAQQDKSGLPNDRFSAERPEGSISTLTIQRTEQRDSAMYRCASSFADSYTQYFGPGTRLTVL.

The rearrangement joins TRBV5-1 to TRBJ2-3; 13 positions agree with TRBD2. Germline V gives CDR1 SGHRS, CDR2 YFSETQ. The CDR3 sequence is 17 residues long. The V gene end was trimmed by 0 bases and the J gene end by 9 bases; junction bases not matched to a gene: 10. The CDR3 spells CASSLGRSRLAGGTQYF. The CDR3 DNA reads TGCGCCAGCAGCTTGGGCCGGTCGCGACTAGCGGGAGGAACGCAGTATTTT.

The chain links TRBV28 to TRBJ1-2, with D possibly matching TRBD1 (5 bases). The CDR3 is 15 residues long. CDR1 and CDR2 (germline): MDHEN, SYDVKM. Trimming cost V 5 bases and J 0 bases, with 13 bases left between them. The CDR3 is CASSPQGTANYGYTF. CDR3 sequence (DNA): TGTGCCAGCAGTCCTCAGGGAACCGCTAACTATGGCTACACCTTC.

The CDR3 is CASSKSARGRHSYEQYF. DNA for the CDR3: TGTGCCAGTAGCAAAAGCGCCCGCGGGAGACACTCCTACGAGCAGTACTTC. The V call is TRBV19, the J call TRBJ2-7; 7 bases align to TRBD2. After removal of 6 bases from V and 0 bases from J, the junction contained 14 bases not matched to a gene. The CDR3 length is 17 residues. In germline, CDR1 is LNHDA, CDR2 SQIVND (reference sequence).

The chain employs TRBV24-1 and TRBJ2-3; TRBD1 aligns across 9 bases. In germline, CDR1 is KGHDR, CDR2 SFDVKD. With V trimmed by 4 bases and J by 3 bases, 4 bases remained unmatched. The CDR3 runs 15 residues. The CDR3 DNA reads as TGTGCCACCAGTGACCCGGGACAGGGAACAGATACGCAGTATTTT. The encoded protein is CATSDPGQGTDTQYF.

The J gene is TRBJ1-2, the V gene TRBV28; unclear D gene. Germline V gives CDR1 MDHEN, CDR2 SYDVKM. V was clipped by 6 bases and J by 1 base, with 3 bases between them. The CDR3 is 11 residues long. CDR3 coding DNA: TGTGCCAGCAGCGTTAACTATGGCTACACCTTC. Translating gives CASSVNYGYTF.

CDR3 nucleotide sequence: TGTGCCAGCAGCTCCGACCTACCGGGGGAGCAGTTCTTC. It yields the protein CASSSDLPGEQFF. The chain is built from TRBV7-2 and TRBJ2-1; perhaps TRBD2 as D (5 bases). CDR1 SGHTA and CDR2 FQGNSA come from the germline V gene. This CDR3 spans 13 amino acids. V was cut by 4 bases and J by 10 bases, with 14 bases left in between.

The chain carries TRBV6-5 and TRBJ2-5; the D gene is possibly TRBD1 (5 bases). V was shortened by 6 bases and J by 1 base, with 9 bases between the two germline ends. This CDR3 has 13 residues. CDR1 is MNHEY and CDR2 is SVGAGI in the germline V gene. This CDR3 reads CASRAGLQETQYF. CDR3 DNA sequence: TGTGCCAGCAGGGCAGGGCTCCAAGAGACCCAGTACTTC.

This chain connects TRBV27 to TRBJ1-4, with TRBD1 identical over 10 bases. Germline V gene lookup returns CDR1 MNHEY and CDR2 SMNVEV (reference sequence). V was clipped by 5 bases and J by 7 bases; unmatched bases: 4. This CDR3 region has 14 residues. The CDR3 reads CASSLDRGGEKLFF. CDR3 sequence (DNA): TGTGCCAGCAGTCTGGACAGGGGGGGTGAAAAACTGTTTTTT. The whole variable domain, remainder taken from reference TRBV27 and TRBJ1-4, is EAQVTQNPRYLITVTGKKLTVTCSQNMNHEYMSWYRQDPGLGLRQIYYSMNVEVTDKGDVPEGYKVSRKEKRNFPLILESPSPNQTSLYFCASSLDRGGEKLFFGSGTQLSVL.

This clone was found a few times. V usage is TRBV5-1 and J usage is TRBJ2-2; TRBD1 matches at 8 bases. Per the germline V gene, CDR1 is SGHRS and CDR2 is YFSETQ. J gave up 7 bases and V 3 bases, and 11 bases lay outside the gene matches. This CDR3 region has 16 residues. CDR3 sequence reads: CASSSRDRGRGGELFF. As DNA, the CDR3 is TGCGCCAGCAGCTCCCGAGACAGGGGCCGTGGCGGGGAGCTGTTTTTT.

The genes are TRBV5-6 and TRBJ2-7; 7 positions match TRBD2. The CDR3 is 16 residues long. J gave up 4 bases and V 3 bases, and 13 bases lay outside the gene matches. Germline CDR1 reads SGHDT; CDR2 reads YYEEEE. CDR3 in amino acids: CASSWGGPGHDYEQYF. DNA of the CDR3: TGTGCCAGCAGCTGGGGGGGACCGGGCCACGATTACGAGCAGTACTTC.

This chain connects TRBV18 to TRBJ2-5, with D maybe TRBD2 (5 bases). The CDR3 covers 13 residues. Trimming stripped 3 bases from V and 4 bases from J, with 9 bases between. CDR1 is KGHSH, CDR2 LQKENI, per germline. The CDR3, as DNA: TGTGCCAGCTCACCGAGGGCCGGAGAGACCCAGTACTTC. Translating it yields CASSPRAGETQYF.

CDR3 nucleotide sequence: TGCAGCGCCCAAGGGGGGCTGGGCAGCGGGGCCTACGAGCAGTACTTC. Translating gives CSAQGGLGSGAYEQYF. The chain joins TRBV29-1 to TRBJ2-7; a weak D match, TRBD2 (7 bases). Between the trimmed V and J ends, which lost 7 bases and 2 bases, there was a span of 24 bases. The CDR3 covers 16 residues. Germline-derived CDR1 and CDR2 are SQVTM and ANQGSEA.

In this sample, this clone turned up a few times. This chain joins TRBV11-3 and TRBJ2-1; 10 bases are shared with TRBD2. Germline trimming cut 1 base from V and 1 base from J; bases unmatched to any gene: 13. The CDR3 is made up of 20 amino acids. Germline loops: CDR1 SGHNT, CDR2 YENEEA. The CDR3 DNA sequence: TGTGCCAGCAGCTTAGTCCCATGGCTAGCGGGAGCTGGGTCCTACAATGAGCAGTTCTTC. The encoded protein is CASSLVPWLAGAGSYNEQFF. Together with reference TRBV11-3 and TRBJ2-1, the CDR3 gives the full variable domain: EAGVVQSPRYKIIEKKQPVAFWCNPISGHNTLYWYLQNLGQGPELLIRYENEEAVDDSQLPKDRFSAERLKGVDSTLKIQPAELGDSAVYLCASSLVPWLAGAGSYNEQFFGPGTRLTVL.

The chain carries TRBV6-5 and TRBJ1-5; 7 bases are shared with TRBD1. Germline V gene lookup returns CDR1 MNHEY and CDR2 SVGAGI. J gave up 1 base and V 5 bases, and 5 bases lay outside the gene matches. The CDR3 runs to 15 residues. In nucleotides, the CDR3 is TGTGCCAGCAGTCCCGCAGGGGGGAGCAATCAGCCCCAGCATTTT. Residues: CASSPAGGSNQPQHF.